This record covers a single T cell receptor beta chain. Antigen unknown. TCRdb re-called the 5' RACE reads through MiXCR, storing one row per CDR3 protein. Of some 600,000 distinct CDR3 sequences listed, under 8.5% are singletons. This record comes from a study of identical twins. Findings and limits, study-wide: Zero-insertion analyses might be partly confounded by invariant T cells like MAIT and iNKT. Those out-of-frame alpha sequences shared by twins showed an excess of low generation probability.

The CDR3 spans 18 residues. Trimming removed 4 bases at V and 2 bases at J, with 22 bases between. Per the germline V gene, CDR1 is SGHRS and CDR2 is YFSETQ. The sample was also reused in another study, on yellow fever vaccine responses in identical twins. That work contributes: Reportedly, twins' vaccine T cell responses looked partly convergent and partly personalized.

The chain recombines TRBV5-1 with TRBJ2-1; D gene ambiguous. This TCR was sampled from a woman between 18 and 29 years old in good health. The source material was PBMCs. The CDR3 DNA reads TGCGCCAGCAGCCCTGACTTGCTGAGGTCCTTAACCTACAATGAGCAGTTCTTC. Its translation: CASSPDLLRSLTYNEQFF.